A selection of T cell receptor beta chains follows, all from one sample in a study of blood T cell repertoires in COVID-19. Profiling relied on immunoSEQ multiplex PCR, and the TCRdb table lists in-frame clones only, not all of them. The sample has about 210,000 clones, 65% to 90% seen once; the top ten hold more than 8.5%. The sequenced material came from PBMCs or T cells enriched from blood (not recorded which). Every receptor here comes from a woman between 50 and 59 years old with acute COVID-19. CDR3s include the opening cysteine and the closing phenylalanine or tryptophan. Each record gives: CDR3 DNA, CDR3 protein, CDR3 length, J gene, clone size, V gene, D gene. D genes are given only for firm matches. Not all rows give a size; the values are once, few, many and, for expanded clones, a class.

cdr3_nt: TGTGCCAGCCGCTCTGCCGGTAATGAAAAACTGTTTTTT
cdr3_aa: CASRSAGNEKLFF
cdr3_length: 13
j_call: TRBJ1-4
clone_size: once
v_call: TRBV28
d_call: .

cdr3_nt: TGTGCCAGCAGCTTAGACAGAGGGACAGGCCGATCTGGAAACACCATATATTTT
cdr3_aa: CASSLDRGTGRSGNTIYF
cdr3_length: 18
j_call: TRBJ1-3
clone_size: .
v_call: TRBV11-3
d_call: TRBD1

cdr3_nt: TGCGCCAGCAGCTTGAAGGGGTGGGAAGAGACCCAGTACTTC
cdr3_aa: CASSLKGWEETQYF
cdr3_length: 14
j_call: TRBJ2-5
clone_size: .
v_call: TRBV5-1
d_call: .

cdr3_nt: TGTGCCAGCAACCCCCTTGGGAGAGACGGGGGGGCAGTAGATACGCAGTATTTT
cdr3_aa: CASNPLGRDGGAVDTQYF
cdr3_length: 18
j_call: TRBJ2-3
clone_size: .
v_call: TRBV2
d_call: TRBD2

cdr3_nt: TGTGCCAGCTGTGTACAGGGGGAAGTGACGGACACTGAAGCTTTCTTT
cdr3_aa: CASCVQGEVTDTEAFF
cdr3_length: 16
j_call: TRBJ1-1
clone_size: .
v_call: TRBV7-9
d_call: TRBD1

cdr3_nt: TGTGCCAGTAGTGAGATCGGGAGCTACACCTTC
cdr3_aa: CASSEIGSYTF
cdr3_length: 11
j_call: TRBJ1-2
clone_size: .
v_call: TRBV19
d_call: .

cdr3_nt: TGTGCCAGCAGTTTCGCGGGGGGGAACACTGAAGCTTTCTTT
cdr3_aa: CASSFAGGNTEAFF
cdr3_length: 14
j_call: TRBJ1-1
clone_size: .
v_call: TRBV28
d_call: .

cdr3_nt: TGTGCCAGCAGGCCGACGGGCTACGAGCAGTACTTC
cdr3_aa: CASRPTGYEQYF
cdr3_length: 12
j_call: TRBJ2-7
clone_size: .
v_call: TRBV6-5
d_call: .

cdr3_nt: TGTGCCAGCAGTGGGACACCACGAAACACCGGGGAGCTGTTTTTT
cdr3_aa: CASSGTPRNTGELFF
cdr3_length: 15
j_call: TRBJ2-2
clone_size: .
v_call: TRBV2
d_call: .

cdr3_nt: TGTGCCAGCAGAGGAGAGCCGGGACAACAGACGACTGGCTACACCTTC
cdr3_aa: CASRGEPGQQTTGYTF
cdr3_length: 16
j_call: TRBJ1-2
clone_size: .
v_call: TRBV28
d_call: .

cdr3_nt: TGTGCCAGCAGTTACATGGCAGACAAAGCTTATAGCAATCAGCCCCAGCATTTT
cdr3_aa: CASSYMADKAYSNQPQHF
cdr3_length: 18
j_call: TRBJ1-5
clone_size: .
v_call: TRBV6-2/TRBV6-3
d_call: .

cdr3_nt: TGTGCCAGCAGCCAATTCAGCGGACCTTTCTACGAGCAGTACTTC
cdr3_aa: CASSQFSGPFYEQYF
cdr3_length: 15
j_call: TRBJ2-7
clone_size: .
v_call: TRBV3-1/TRBV3-2
d_call: .

cdr3_nt: TGTGCCTGGAGTCCAGGGTTGAGCAATCAGCCCCAGCATTTT
cdr3_aa: CAWSPGLSNQPQHF
cdr3_length: 14
j_call: TRBJ1-5
clone_size: .
v_call: TRBV30
d_call: .

cdr3_nt: TGTGCCAGCCGTGACAGGGGGCTGAGCACAGATACGCAGTATTTT
cdr3_aa: CASRDRGLSTDTQYF
cdr3_length: 15
j_call: TRBJ2-3
clone_size: once
v_call: TRBV6-6
d_call: TRBD1

cdr3_nt: TGTGCCAGTAGTATAGTTGGTAGCGCACCTGAACAGTTCTTC
cdr3_aa: CASSIVGSAPEQFF
cdr3_length: 14
j_call: TRBJ2-1
clone_size: few
v_call: TRBV19
d_call: .

cdr3_nt: TGTGCCAGCGCCAACAGGGGCTATGGCTACACCTTC
cdr3_aa: CASANRGYGYTF
cdr3_length: 12
j_call: TRBJ1-2
clone_size: .
v_call: TRBV28
d_call: TRBD1

cdr3_nt: TGCAGCGTTCAATTCCAGGCCCCCAATGGAAACACCATATATTTT
cdr3_aa: CSVQFQAPNGNTIYF
cdr3_length: 15
j_call: TRBJ1-3
clone_size: .
v_call: TRBV29-1
d_call: .

cdr3_nt: TGTGCCAGTAGTATAGGCGGTTACTCTGGGGCCAACGTCCTGACTTTC
cdr3_aa: CASSIGGYSGANVLTF
cdr3_length: 16
j_call: TRBJ2-6
clone_size: .
v_call: TRBV19
d_call: .

cdr3_nt: TGTGCCAGCAGCTTAGGGGTAGCGGGAGTTCCCCCTAAGACCCAGTACTTC
cdr3_aa: CASSLGVAGVPPKTQYF
cdr3_length: 17
j_call: TRBJ2-5
clone_size: once
v_call: TRBV7-2
d_call: TRBD2

cdr3_nt: TGTGCCAGCAGGAATAGCGGACGAGAGACCCAGTACTTC
cdr3_aa: CASRNSGRETQYF
cdr3_length: 13
j_call: TRBJ2-5
clone_size: .
v_call: TRBV6-5
d_call: .

cdr3_nt: TGTGCCAGCACCGACCATGGGGGCGGTACGCAGTATTTT
cdr3_aa: CASTDHGGGTQYF
cdr3_length: 13
j_call: TRBJ2-3
clone_size: .
v_call: TRBV12-3/TRBV12-4
d_call: .

cdr3_nt: TGCAGCACCCCCTACGGACAGGGGATCCTGAACACTGAAGCTTTCTTT
cdr3_aa: CSTPYGQGILNTEAFF
cdr3_length: 16
j_call: TRBJ1-1
clone_size: few
v_call: TRBV29-1
d_call: TRBD1

cdr3_nt: TGTGCCAGCAGCCCAATCTTAGCGGGGGGGCAAGATACGCAGTATTTT
cdr3_aa: CASSPILAGGQDTQYF
cdr3_length: 16
j_call: TRBJ2-3
clone_size: .
v_call: TRBV11-2
d_call: TRBD2

cdr3_nt: TGTGCCAGCACCACCGACGGAGGGCTAGATGAAAAACTGTTTTTT
cdr3_aa: CASTTDGGLDEKLFF
cdr3_length: 15
j_call: TRBJ1-4
clone_size: .
v_call: TRBV3-1/TRBV3-2
d_call: .